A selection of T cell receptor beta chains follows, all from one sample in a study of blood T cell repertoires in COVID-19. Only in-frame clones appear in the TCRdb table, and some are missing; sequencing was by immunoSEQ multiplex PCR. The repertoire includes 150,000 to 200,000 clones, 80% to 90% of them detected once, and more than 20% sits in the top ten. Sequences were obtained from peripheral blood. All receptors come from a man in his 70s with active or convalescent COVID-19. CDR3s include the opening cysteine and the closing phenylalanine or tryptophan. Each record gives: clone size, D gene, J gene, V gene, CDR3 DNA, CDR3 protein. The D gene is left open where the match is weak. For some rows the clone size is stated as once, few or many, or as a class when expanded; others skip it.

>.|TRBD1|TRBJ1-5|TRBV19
TGTGCCAGTAGTAGATTCGACAGGGGAAGTCAGCCCCAGCATTTT
CASSRFDRGSQPQHF
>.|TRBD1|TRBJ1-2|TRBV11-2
TGTGCCAGCAGCACCAGACAGGGGGCGTCAAGTGGCTACACCTTC
CASSTRQGASSGYTF
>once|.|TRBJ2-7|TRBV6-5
TGTGCCAGCAGACTTACAGGGACCTACGAGCAGTACTTC
CASRLTGTYEQYF
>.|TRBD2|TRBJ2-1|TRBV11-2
TGTGCCAGCAGCTCTCAAGCGGGAGGCCCCTACAATGAGCAGTTCTTC
CASSSQAGGPYNEQFF
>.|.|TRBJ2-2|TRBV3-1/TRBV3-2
TGTGCCAGCAGCCAAGAATGGCCCGGGACCGGGGAGCTGTTTTTT
CASSQEWPGTGELFF
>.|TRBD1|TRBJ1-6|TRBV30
TGTGCCTGGATAGGGCCAGGGGGGTCACCCCTCCACTTT
CAWIGPGGSPLHF
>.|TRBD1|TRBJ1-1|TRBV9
TGTGCCAGCAGCGTAGTAGCCACCCCAGGGGGCGGTGAAGCTTTCTTT
CASSVVATPGGGEAFF
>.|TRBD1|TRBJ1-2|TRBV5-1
TGCGCCAGCAGCTTGACTCCATGGACAGGGAACTATGGCTACACCTTC
CASSLTPWTGNYGYTF
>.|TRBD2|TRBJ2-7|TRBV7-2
TGTGCCAGCAGCTTAGTCGGGACTAGCGGGAGGGCCCACGAGCAGTACTTC
CASSLVGTSGRAHEQYF
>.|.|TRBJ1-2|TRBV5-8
TGTGCCAGCAGCTTGGATAGCCACTATGGCTACACCTTC
CASSLDSHYGYTF
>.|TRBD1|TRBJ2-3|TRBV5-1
TGCGCCAGCAGCCTCCGGGACAGGGGGTCAGATACGCAGTATTTT
CASSLRDRGSDTQYF
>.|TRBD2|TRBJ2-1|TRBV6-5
TGTGCCAGCAGACAAACGACTAGCGGGGGTAATGAGCAGTTCTTC
CASRQTTSGGNEQFF
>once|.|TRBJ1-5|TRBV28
TGTGCCAGCGGCCTTGCGACAACGCATCAGCCCCAGCATTTT
CASGLATTHQPQHF
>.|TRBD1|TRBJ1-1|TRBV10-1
TGCGCCAGCAGTGAGAGGACAGGGGAGGCTGAAGCTTTCTTT
CASSERTGEAEAFF
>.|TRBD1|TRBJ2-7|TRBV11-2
TGTGCCAGCAGCAACGATCCTTTCGGGACAGCAATGGGATACGAGCAGTACTTC
CASSNDPFGTAMGYEQYF
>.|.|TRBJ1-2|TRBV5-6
TGTGCCAGCAGCAACCTGGCCGCTAACTATGGCTACACCTTC
CASSNLAANYGYTF
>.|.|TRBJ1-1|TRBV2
TGTGCCAGCAGTGAACCGGCAGGGGTGAACACTGAAGCTTTCTTT
CASSEPAGVNTEAFF
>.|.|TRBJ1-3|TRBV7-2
TGTGCCAGCAGTCCATGGGTAGCAGAGGGAAACACCATATATTTT
CASSPWVAEGNTIYF
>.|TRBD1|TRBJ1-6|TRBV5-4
TGTGCCAGCAGCTATGACCCTGGCGGGACAGGCAAAAATTCACCCCTCCACTTT
CASSYDPGGTGKNSPLHF
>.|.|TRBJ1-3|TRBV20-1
TGCAGTGCTAGTAGAGGGCCTAGCTCTGGAAACACCATATATTTT
CSASRGPSSGNTIYF
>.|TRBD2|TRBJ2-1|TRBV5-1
TGCGCCAGCAGCTTGGGACTAGCGGGAGGGGATGAGCAGTTCTTC
CASSLGLAGGDEQFF
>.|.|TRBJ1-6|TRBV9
TGTGCCAGCAGCGTAGCGGGGGGTGGCAGGGAAAATTCACCCCTCCACTTT
CASSVAGGGRENSPLHF
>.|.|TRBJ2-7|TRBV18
TGTGCCAGCTCACCTCCCGGGACACGCTACGAGCAGTACTTC
CASSPPGTRYEQYF
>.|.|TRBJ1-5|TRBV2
TGTGCCAGCAGTGAAGGGGGAGGGGCCAATCAGCCCCAGCATTTT
CASSEGGGANQPQHF
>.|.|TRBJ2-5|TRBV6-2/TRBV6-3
TGTGCCAGCAGTTACTTAGGAGCATCACAAGAGACCCAGTACTTC
CASSYLGASQETQYF
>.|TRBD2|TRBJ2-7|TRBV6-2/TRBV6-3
TGTGCCAGCAGTTACCGCGGGGGAGGCTACGAGCAGTACTTC
CASSYRGGGYEQYF
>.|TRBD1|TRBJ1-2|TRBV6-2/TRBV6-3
TGTGCCAGCAGTTACTCGAGCTCGGGACAGGGGATCCTGGGCTACACCTTC
CASSYSSSGQGILGYTF
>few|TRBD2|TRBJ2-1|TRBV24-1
TGTGCCACCAGTGATTCCGGCGGGGGGAACAATGAGCAGTTCTTC
CATSDSGGGNNEQFF
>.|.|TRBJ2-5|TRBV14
TGTGCCAGCAGCCAAAACCTAGAGGGGGCCCAGTACTTC
CASSQNLEGAQYF
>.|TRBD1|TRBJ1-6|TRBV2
TGTGCCACCACCCGGACAGGAGTTTCACCCCTCCACTTT
CATTRTGVSPLHF
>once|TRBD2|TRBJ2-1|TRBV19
TGTGCCAGCAGTAGTGGGGCGGGGGTCAACAATGAGCAGTTCTTC
CASSSGAGVNNEQFF
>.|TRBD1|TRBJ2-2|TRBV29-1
TGCAGCGCCGCAAGACAGGGGGGGCCCGGGGAGCTGTTTTTT
CSAARQGGPGELFF
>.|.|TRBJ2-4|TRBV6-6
TGTGCCTCGGGGGACCTAGCCAAAAACATTCAGTACTTC
CASGDLAKNIQYF
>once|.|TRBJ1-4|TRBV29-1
TGCAGCGTTCGGACAGCAAATGAAAAACTGTTTTTT
CSVRTANEKLFF
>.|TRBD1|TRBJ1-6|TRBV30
TGTGCCTGGAGTGTCCTATCCCTCACAGGGGATAATTCACCCCTCCACTTT
CAWSVLSLTGDNSPLHF
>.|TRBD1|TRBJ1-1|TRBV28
TGTGCCAGCAGTGAGACAGGGGGAGACACTGAAGCTTTCTTT
CASSETGGDTEAFF
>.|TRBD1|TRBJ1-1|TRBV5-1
TGCGCCAGCAGCCCCCCGACAGGGGATGTTACTGAAGCTTTCTTT
CASSPPTGDVTEAFF
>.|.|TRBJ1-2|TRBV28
TGTGCCAGCAGTCTTAGACCGGGGTTATTAGGCTACACCTTC
CASSLRPGLLGYTF
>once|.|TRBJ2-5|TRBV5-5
TGTGCCAGCAGCCCCGCGACGGGAAAAGAAGAGACCCAGTACTTC
CASSPATGKEETQYF
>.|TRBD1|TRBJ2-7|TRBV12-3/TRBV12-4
TGTGCCAGCAGTTCCGGGACAGGGGAAGAGCAGTACTTC
CASSSGTGEEQYF
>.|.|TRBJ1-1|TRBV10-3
TGTGCCATCAGTGAGTATTGGTCGCGGGCTTTCTTT
CAISEYWSRAFF
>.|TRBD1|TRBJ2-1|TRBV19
TGTGCCAGTAGTGCTGACCGGGACAGACCCCTCAATGAGCAGTTCTTC
CASSADRDRPLNEQFF
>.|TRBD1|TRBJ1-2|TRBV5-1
TGCGCCAGCAGGTTGGACAGGGGAAGCTATGGCTACACCTTC
CASRLDRGSYGYTF
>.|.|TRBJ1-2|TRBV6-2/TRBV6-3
TGTGCCAGCAGACCTGGACAAGTTTACTATGGCTACACCTTC
CASRPGQVYYGYTF
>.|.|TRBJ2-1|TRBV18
TGTGCCAGCTCACCTACGGACCAGCGGGAGCAGTTCTTC
CASSPTDQREQFF
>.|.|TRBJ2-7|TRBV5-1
TGCGCCAGCAGTTTCCTACAGGGCCTGGGGGAGCAGTACTTC
CASSFLQGLGEQYF
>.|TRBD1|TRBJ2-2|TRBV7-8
TGTGCCAGCAGCTTACGGACAGGGCATACCGGGGAGCTGTTTTTT
CASSLRTGHTGELFF
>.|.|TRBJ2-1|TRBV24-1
TGTGCCACCAGTGATCCGAGGAGTCTCGACAATGAGCAGTTCTTC
CATSDPRSLDNEQFF
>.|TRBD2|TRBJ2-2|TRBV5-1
TGCGCCAGCAGCTACTACCAATCTAGCGGGAGTAACACCGGGGAGCTGTTTTTT
CASSYYQSSGSNTGELFF
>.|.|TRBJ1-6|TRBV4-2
TGTGCCAGCAGCCAAGGCTCAGGCGATTCACCCCTCCACTTT
CASSQGSGDSPLHF
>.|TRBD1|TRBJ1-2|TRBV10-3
TGTGCCATCAGGGGGACAGGGCAGCCCTATGGCTACACCTTC
CAIRGTGQPYGYTF
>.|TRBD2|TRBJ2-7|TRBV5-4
TGTGCCAGCAGCTTGGCGGCCAGCGGGAGCCACGAGCAGTACTTC
CASSLAASGSHEQYF
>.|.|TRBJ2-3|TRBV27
TGTGCCTCCTTCGCGGGGCCCCCAGATACGCAGTATTTT
CASFAGPPDTQYF
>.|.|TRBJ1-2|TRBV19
TGTGCCAGTAGTGCGGGACCGGAATACTATGGCTACACCTTC
CASSAGPEYYGYTF
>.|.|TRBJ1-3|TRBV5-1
TGCGCCAGCAGCTTGAACACTGGAAACACCATATATTTT
CASSLNTGNTIYF